This passage covers 22 T cell receptor beta chains from one sample sequenced in a study of blood T cell repertoires in COVID-19. Libraries were prepared by immunoSEQ multiplex PCR; TCRdb keeps only in-frame clonotypes and omits some of them. The table includes roughly 400,000 clones, roughly 86% detected once. The sequencing input was PBMCs or T cells enriched from blood (not recorded which). These TCRs come from a middle-aged woman with acute COVID-19.

This sequence joins TRBV11-2 and TRBJ2-2; TRBD2 is a possible D gene (6 bases). Trimming stripped 5 bases from V and 5 bases from J, with 12 bases between. In germline, CDR1 is SGHAT, CDR2 FQNNGV. The CDR3 covers 14 residues. The CDR3 DNA is TGTGCCAGCAGCATGGCGGAGGGGACCGGGGAGCTGTTTTTT. Protein sequence: CASSMAEGTGELFF.

The chain carries TRBV5-5 and TRBJ2-1; D is ambiguous. Germline CDR1 reads SGHKS; CDR2 reads YYEKEE (reference sequence). This CDR3 is built from 15 residues. V dropped 4 bases and J dropped 0 bases, with 11 bases sitting between them. The CDR3 here is CASSARVGSYNEQFF. The CDR3 coding sequence is TGTGCCAGCAGCGCCCGAGTCGGCTCCTACAATGAGCAGTTCTTC.

The chain has TRBV5-1 and TRBJ2-7; weak D call: TRBD1 (6 bases). With 1 base removed from V and 6 bases from J, the gap between germline ends came to 8 bases. The length of the CDR3 is 12 residues. Germline V gene data show CDR1 as SGHRS and CDR2 as YFSETQ. The CDR3 is CASSLTGLEQYF. CDR3 sequence (DNA): TGCGCCAGCAGCTTGACAGGGCTCGAGCAGTACTTC.

The CDR3 is CASSAAGVAGELFF. CDR3 bases: TGCGCCAGCAGTGCGGCGGGGGTAGCCGGGGAGCTGTTTTTT. The chain employs TRBV10-1 and TRBJ2-2; 7 nucleotides match TRBD2. This CDR3 comprises 14 residues. CDR1 WNHNN and CDR2 SYGVQD come from the germline V gene (reference sequence). With V trimmed by 4 bases and J by 6 bases, 5 bases remained unmatched.

The chain employs TRBV5-1 and TRBJ2-5; 7 bases are shared with TRBD1. The V and J ends lost 5 bases and 0 bases, in that order; junction bases with no gene match: 7. Germline loops: CDR1 SGHRS, CDR2 YFSETQ. There are 15 residues in the CDR3. CDR3 residues: CASSYNGQDQETQYF. In nucleotides, the CDR3 is TGCGCCAGCAGTTATAACGGACAGGACCAAGAGACCCAGTACTTC.

This chain links TRBV4-2 with TRBJ2-3; the match to TRBD2 covers 13 bases. Germline V gene sequence: CDR1 LGHNA, CDR2 YNFKEQ. This CDR3 has 16 residues. The trim removed 3 bases at V and 3 bases at J, leaving 3 bases unmatched. The CDR3 protein is CASSHPTSGRTDTQYF. CDR3 nucleotides: TGTGCCAGCAGCCATCCGACTAGCGGGAGGACAGATACGCAGTATTTT.

The chain uses TRBV5-1 and TRBJ1-3; D gene unclear. The CDR3 has 17 amino acids. CDR1 SGHRS and CDR2 YFSETQ come from the germline V gene. V lost 0 bases to trimming and J lost 0 bases, with 13 bases between them. The CDR3 DNA reads TGCGCCAGCAGCTTGGCTGGCGGCGCCAACTCTGGAAACACCATATATTTT. The encoded protein is CASSLAGGANSGNTIYF.

In its sample, this clone was seen once. The chain uses TRBV10-3 and TRBJ1-2; D gene ambiguous. From germline, CDR1 is ENHRY and CDR2 SYGVKD. The CDR3 has 12 amino acids. Trimming left V 6 bases short and J 8 bases short, with 13 bases between. The CDR3 sequence is CAIRGGLEGYTF. CDR3 DNA sequence: TGTGCCATCAGGGGAGGGCTAGAAGGCTACACCTTC.

The chain links TRBV14 to TRBJ1-4; no reliable D call. Trimming stripped 2 bases from V and 0 bases from J, with 7 bases between. Per germline, CDR1 SGHDN and CDR2 FVKESK. This CDR3 is built from 15 residues. The CDR3: CASSQTQTTNEKLFF. The CDR3 DNA is TGTGCCAGCAGCCAAACACAGACAACTAATGAAAAACTGTTTTTT.

The gene calls are TRBV5-1 and TRBJ1-5; TRBD1 aligns across 7 bases. The CDR3 covers 15 residues. The germline CDR1 and CDR2 sequences are SGHRS and YFSETQ. The junction had 9 bases not matched to a gene; V was cut back by 4 bases and J by 5 bases. The CDR3 protein is CASSLDGQADQPQHF. The CDR3 DNA reads as TGCGCCAGCAGCCTAGACGGACAGGCGGATCAGCCCCAGCATTTT.

The chain combines TRBV24-1 with TRBJ1-4; TRBD1 matches at 10 bases. The CDR3 spans 14 residues. Per the germline V gene, CDR1 is KGHDR and CDR2 is SFDVKD. Trimming removed 9 bases from V and 7 bases from J; junction bases left unmatched: 7. Here the CDR3 reads CATPQTGGGEKLFF. Written as DNA, the CDR3 is TGTGCCACCCCCCAGACAGGGGGCGGTGAAAAACTGTTTTTT.

The chain employs TRBV5-1 and TRBJ1-1, with no clear D. CDR3 length: 14 residues. The V gene lost 1 base and the J gene lost 6 bases, with 13 bases spanning the gap. Per germline, CDR1 SGHRS and CDR2 YFSETQ. CDR3 protein: CASSLLREAAEAFF. The DNA for the CDR3 is TGCGCCAGCAGCTTGCTCCGGGAGGCTGCTGAAGCTTTCTTT.

The chain is built from TRBV2 and TRBJ2-5, with TRBD1 identical over 12 bases. Germline CDR1 reads SNHLY; CDR2 reads FYNNEI. The trim removed 7 bases at V and 4 bases at J, leaving 4 bases unmatched. This CDR3 is built from 14 residues. In DNA, the CDR3 is TGTGCCAGCAAATCGGGACAGGGGGCAGAGACCCAGTACTTC. It specifies CASKSGQGAETQYF.

J is TRBJ2-5 and V is TRBV27, with 9 bases fitting TRBD2. This CDR3 is built from 15 residues. V lost 7 bases, J lost 5 bases, and 11 bases stayed unmatched. In germline, CDR1 is MNHEY, CDR2 SMNVEV (reference sequence). This chain's CDR3 is CASMGLGGGAETQYF. The CDR3 DNA follows: TGTGCCAGCATGGGTTTAGGCGGGGGGGCGGAGACCCAGTACTTC.

The V gene is TRBV6-1, the J gene TRBJ1-3, with TRBD1 as a possible D gene (5 bases). The ends were cut back, 2 bases at V and 1 base at J, with 6 bases in the middle. Germline V gene sequence: CDR1 MNHNS, CDR2 SASEGT. The CDR3 extends over 14 amino acids. Written as DNA, the CDR3 is TGTGCCAGCAGTGAAAACAGGTCTGGAAACACCATATATTTT. Its protein is CASSENRSGNTIYF.

The V and J genes are TRBV5-4 and TRBJ2-5; possibly TRBD1 for D (6 bases). Trimming cost V 2 bases and J 1 base, with 9 bases left between them. The CDR3 has 14 amino acids. The V gene's germline CDR1 is SGHNT and CDR2 YYREEE (reference sequence). CDR3 loop: CASSFSGVQETQYF. The CDR3 DNA follows: TGTGCCAGCAGCTTTTCAGGGGTCCAAGAGACCCAGTACTTC.

The rearrangement uses TRBV5-1 and TRBJ2-7; no clear D gene. V lost 7 bases to trimming and J lost 3 bases, with 17 bases between them. Germline V gene lookup returns CDR1 SGHRS and CDR2 YFSETQ. This CDR3 region has 14 residues. The chain's CDR3 is CASSRVDTYYEQYF. CDR3 DNA: TGCGCCAGCTCTCGTGTTGACACGTACTACGAGCAGTACTTC.

J is TRBJ1-6 and V is TRBV15; D is undetermined. V lost 0 bases and J 3 bases, leaving 12 bases between the germline ends. This CDR3 region has 17 residues. Germline V gives CDR1 LNHNV, CDR2 YYDKDF (reference sequence). CDR3 amino acids: CATSRDRGAFYNSPLHF. CDR3 in DNA: TGTGCCACCAGCAGAGATCGTGGAGCGTTCTATAATTCACCCCTCCACTTT.

The chain uses TRBV19 and TRBJ2-3; 14 nucleotides match TRBD2. Trimming took 4 bases from V and 1 from J; bases not matched to a gene: 1. The germline CDR1 and CDR2 sequences are LNHDA and SQIVND (reference sequence). CDR3 length equals 16 residues. CDR3 DNA: TGTGCCAGTAGTACGGGACTAGCGGGGGGCACAGATACGCAGTATTTT. Its translation is CASSTGLAGGTDTQYF.

Note on this clone: The identical CDR3 is also encoded by other nucleotide sequences in the sample. V gene TRBV12-3 or TRBV12-4 combines with J gene TRBJ1-2; TRBD1 aligns across 7 bases. V trimming: 3 bases; J trimming: 5 bases; junction bases outside the gene matches: 3. CDR3 length: 13 amino acids. The CDR3 is CASSLGQFYGYTF. The CDR3 DNA reads TGTGCCAGCAGTTTGGGACAGTTTTATGGCTACACCTTC.

This clone was observed once. The chain employs TRBV15 and TRBJ2-7; no definite D call. CDR3 length: 13 amino acids. Trimming cost V 0 bases and J 2 bases, with 5 bases left between them. Germline CDR1 LNHNV, CDR2 YYDKDF (reference sequence). This CDR3 is CATSRDVTYEQYF. As DNA, the CDR3 is TGTGCCACCAGCAGAGACGTAACCTACGAGCAGTACTTC.

The V call is TRBV30, the J call TRBJ1-1; tentative D call: TRBD1 (6 bases). Germline CDR1 is GTSNPN and CDR2 is SVGIG (reference sequence). The CDR3 runs 13 residues. With 3 bases removed from V and 3 bases from J, the gap between germline ends came to 11 bases. The CDR3 DNA follows: TGTGCCTGGAGCCTAAACAGGGACACTGAAGCTTTCTTT. Translating gives CAWSLNRDTEAFF.